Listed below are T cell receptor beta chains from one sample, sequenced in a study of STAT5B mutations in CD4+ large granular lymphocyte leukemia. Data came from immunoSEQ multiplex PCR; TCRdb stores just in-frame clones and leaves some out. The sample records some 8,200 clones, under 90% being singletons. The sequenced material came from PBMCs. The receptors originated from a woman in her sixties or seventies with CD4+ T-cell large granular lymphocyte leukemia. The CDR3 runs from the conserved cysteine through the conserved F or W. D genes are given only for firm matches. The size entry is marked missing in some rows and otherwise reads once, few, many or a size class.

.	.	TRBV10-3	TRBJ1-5	TGTGCCATCAGTGAGTCGAAAGGGGAGAGTCAGCCCCAGCATTTT	CAISESKGESQPQHF
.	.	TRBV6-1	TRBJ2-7	TGTGCCAGCAGTGTTTCGATGACCTACGAGCAGTACTTC	CASSVSMTYEQYF
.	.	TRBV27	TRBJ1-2	TGTGCCAGCAGTTTAGGGCCCAACTATGGCTACACCTTC	CASSLGPNYGYTF
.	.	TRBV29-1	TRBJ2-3	TGCAGCGGGGGACCGGGTGATACGCAGTATTTT	CSGGPGDTQYF
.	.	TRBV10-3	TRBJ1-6	TGTGCCATCAGTGAAGAGAGCTCCTATAATTCACCCCTCCACTTT	CAISEESSYNSPLHF
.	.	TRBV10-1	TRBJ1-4	TGCGCCAGCATCTTAGGTTTAACTAATGAAAAACTGTTTTTT	CASILGLTNEKLFF
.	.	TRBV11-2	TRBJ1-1	TGTGCCAGCAGCGTAACAGGGAACACTGAAGCTTTCTTT	CASSVTGNTEAFF
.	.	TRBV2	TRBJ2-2	TGTGCCAGCAGAGGACAGAACACCGGGGAGCTGTTTTTT	CASRGQNTGELFF
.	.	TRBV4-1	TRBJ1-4	TGCGCCAGCAGCCGTCCTTCCGCAGCCTTTAATGAAAAACTGTTTTTT	CASSRPSAAFNEKLFF
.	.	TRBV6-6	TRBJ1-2	TGTGCCAGCAGTAAGGACACCAACTATGGCTACACCTTC	CASSKDTNYGYTF
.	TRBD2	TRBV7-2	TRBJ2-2	TGTGCCAGCAGCCCACGACTAGCGGCCACCGGGGAGCTGTTTTTT	CASSPRLAATGELFF
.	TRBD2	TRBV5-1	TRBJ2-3	TGCGCCAGCCAGACTAGCGGGGGGGATACAGATACGCAGTATTTT	CASQTSGGDTDTQYF
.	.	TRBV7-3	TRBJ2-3	TGTGCCAGCAGCCCTGGGGGTCAGGATACGCAGTATTTT	CASSPGGQDTQYF
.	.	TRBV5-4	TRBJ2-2	TGTGCCAGCAGCCTAAAGAATATGAACACCGGGGAGCTGTTTTTT	CASSLKNMNTGELFF
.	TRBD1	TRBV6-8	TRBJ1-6	TGTGCCAGCAGTTACAGGGGGCGGACAGGGCGGGTATTCTCCTATAATTCACCCCTCCACTTT	CASSYRGRTGRVFSYNSPLHF
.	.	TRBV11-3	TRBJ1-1	TGTGCCAGCAGCTTAGAAGAGTTCACTGAAGCTTTCTTT	CASSLEEFTEAFF
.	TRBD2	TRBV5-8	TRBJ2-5	TGTGCCAGCAGCTTTGGTTGGACTAGCGGTCAAGAGACCCAGTACTTC	CASSFGWTSGQETQYF
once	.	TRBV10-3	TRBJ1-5	TGTGCCATCAGTGTTGGTAGCACCAATCAGCCCCAGCATTTT	CAISVGSTNQPQHF
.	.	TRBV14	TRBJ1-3	TGTGCCAGCAGCCAATATCAGGGAAACACCATATATTTT	CASSQYQGNTIYF
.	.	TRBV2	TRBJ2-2	TGTGCCAGCAGTGCAGAATCCAACACCGGGGAGCTGTTTTTT	CASSAESNTGELFF
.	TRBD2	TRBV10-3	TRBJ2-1	TGTGCCATCAGTGAGACGGGACTAGCGGGGGGCCCCTACAATGAGCAGTTCTTC	CAISETGLAGGPYNEQFF
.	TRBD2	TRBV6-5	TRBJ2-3	TGTGCCAGCAGCTCCGGGACTCCCGGGGGGACGCAGTATTTT	CASSSGTPGGTQYF
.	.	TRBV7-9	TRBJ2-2	TGTGCCAGCAGCTTAGACGGGGGCCCCGGGGAGCTGTTTTTT	CASSLDGGPGELFF
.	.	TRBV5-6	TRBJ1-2	TGTGCCAGCAGCTCGGGGGGTGTCTATGGCTACACCTTC	CASSSGGVYGYTF
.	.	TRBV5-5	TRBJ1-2	TGTGCCAGCAGCCCCTACCTTGACGGGAGCTATGGCTACACCTTC	CASSPYLDGSYGYTF
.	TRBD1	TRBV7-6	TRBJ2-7	TGTGCCAGCAGCCAATTGGGACAGGGACTGGACGAGCAGTACTTC	CASSQLGQGLDEQYF
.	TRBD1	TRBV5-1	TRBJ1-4	TGCGCCAGCAGCGTCGGACAGGGGGAGGGTGAAAAACTGTTTTTT	CASSVGQGEGEKLFF
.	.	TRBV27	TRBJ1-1	TGTGCCAGCAGTTTAGGTCGAGTCACTGAAGCTTTCTTT	CASSLGRVTEAFF
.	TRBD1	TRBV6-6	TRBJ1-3	TGTGCCAGCAGCCGGGGACAGCTAGCTGGAAACACCATATATTTT	CASSRGQLAGNTIYF
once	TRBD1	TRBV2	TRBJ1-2	TGTGCCAGCAGACCAGGACAGGTAGTTGGCTATGGCTACACCTTC	CASRPGQVVGYGYTF
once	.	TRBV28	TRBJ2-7	TGTGCCAGCAGTTTTGTGATCCCCTACGAGCAGTACTTC	CASSFVIPYEQYF
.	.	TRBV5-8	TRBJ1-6	TGTGCCAGCAGCTCGGATCGATCGGATTCACCCCTCCACTTT	CASSSDRSDSPLHF
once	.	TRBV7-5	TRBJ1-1	TGTGCCAGAAGCCCGGGACAGGGGGTTTGTAACACTGAAGCTTTCTTT	CARSPGQGVCNTEAFF
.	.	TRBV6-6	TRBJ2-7	TGTGCCAGCAGTTACTCGGACAAAAACTACGAGCAGTACTTC	CASSYSDKNYEQYF
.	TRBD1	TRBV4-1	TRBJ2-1	TGCGCCAGCAGCCAAGAATCAGGGGGCGGCCCCTACAATGAGCAGTTCTTC	CASSQESGGGPYNEQFF
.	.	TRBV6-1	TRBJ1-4	TGTGCCAGCAGTGAGGAGTTCTCGGCGGCAACTAATGAAAAACTGTTTTTT	CASSEEFSAATNEKLFF
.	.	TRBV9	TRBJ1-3	TGTGCCAGCAGCGTACAGGGAAACACCATATATTTT	CASSVQGNTIYF
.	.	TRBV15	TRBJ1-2	TGTGCCACCAGCAGAGATACGCAGGGTTCCTATGGCTACACCTTC	CATSRDTQGSYGYTF
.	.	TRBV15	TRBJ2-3	TGTGCCACCAGCAGACCTCCCTCAACAGGGGATACGCAGTATTTT	CATSRPPSTGDTQYF
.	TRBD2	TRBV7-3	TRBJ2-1	TGTGCCAGCAGCTTCGTCGCCGGGGGGGCCTCGTGGAATGAGCAGTTCTTC	CASSFVAGGASWNEQFF
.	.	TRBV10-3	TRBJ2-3	TGTGCCATCAGTGAGGGGCGAGAGGATACGCAGTATTTT	CAISEGREDTQYF
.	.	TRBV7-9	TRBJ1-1	TGTGCCAGCAGCTTAACAGGGCTGATCACTGAAGCTTTCTTT	CASSLTGLITEAFF
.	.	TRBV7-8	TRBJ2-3	TGTGCCAGCAGCCCTACGGTGGCGACAGATACGCAGTATTTT	CASSPTVATDTQYF
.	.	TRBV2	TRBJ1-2	TGTGCCAGCAGTGAAGGGGTTGGGGGTTTCTATGGCTACACCTTC	CASSEGVGGFYGYTF
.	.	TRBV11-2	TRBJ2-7	TGTGCCAGCAGCTCATCACCGGGACGGACCTACGAGCAGTACTTC	CASSSSPGRTYEQYF
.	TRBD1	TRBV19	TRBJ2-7	TGTGCCAGTAGCGACAGGGGGCGGGAAGGACGTGAGCAGTACTTC	CASSDRGREGREQYF
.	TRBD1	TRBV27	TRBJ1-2	TGTGCCAGCAGTCCGTCATCTCGACAGGGTATTACCTATGGCTACACCTTC	CASSPSSRQGITYGYTF
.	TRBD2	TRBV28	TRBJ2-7	TGTGCCAGCAGTCTACCGGGACTAGCGGGGGGGCGAGAGCAGTACTTC	CASSLPGLAGGREQYF
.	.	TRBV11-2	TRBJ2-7	TGTGCCAGCAGCTTAGATCCCCGGGGGACCTACGAGCAGTACTTC	CASSLDPRGTYEQYF
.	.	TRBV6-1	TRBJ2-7	TGTGCAAGCAAGGTCCAGGGGGGGCTCGAGCAGTACTTC	CASKVQGGLEQYF
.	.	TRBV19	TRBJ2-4	TGTGCCAGTAGTATAGATCTAATTCCGGGGGCCAAAAACATTCAGTACTTC	CASSIDLIPGAKNIQYF
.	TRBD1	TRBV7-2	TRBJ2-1	TGTGCCAGCAGCAAAAGACGGACAGGGCCTTCCTACAATGAGCAGTTCTTC	CASSKRRTGPSYNEQFF
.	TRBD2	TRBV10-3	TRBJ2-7	TGTGCCATCAGCGCCCAGGGCGGGGGAACGTATGAGCAGTACTTC	CAISAQGGGTYEQYF
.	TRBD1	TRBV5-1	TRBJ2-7	TGCGCCAGCAGCTTCGACAGGGTAGGGTACGAGCAGTACTTC	CASSFDRVGYEQYF
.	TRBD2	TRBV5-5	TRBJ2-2	TGTGCCAGCAGCTTGAGGCTAGCGGGGGGACAGGGGGAGCTGTTTTTT	CASSLRLAGGQGELFF
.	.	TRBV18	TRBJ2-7	TGTGCCAGCTCACCACCGGACGCAGACTCCTACGAGCAGTACTTC	CASSPPDADSYEQYF
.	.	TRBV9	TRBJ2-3	TGTGCCAGCAGCCTCGACCCCGGGATTCGGCCAGATACGCAGTATTTT	CASSLDPGIRPDTQYF